The present T cell receptor beta chain was sequenced within a study of regulatory T cells in long-lasting Graves disease. Study-level information: By definition, persistent Graves' disease involved antithyroid drugs for over 5 years alongside positive TSH receptor antibodies.

Study results and limitations: Whereas approximately 980 public clonotypes were shared by new patients, persistent patients shared more, at a few thousand. There were preferences for TRBV28, TRBJ1-2 and TRBJ2-5 in persistent disease.

The CDR3 has 14 amino acids. Germline loops: CDR1 MNHNS, CDR2 SASEGT. V was shortened by 6 bases and J by 3 bases, with 14 bases between the two germline ends. Relying on iRepertoire HTBI primers and Arm-PCR of CDR3 regions, the team built TCR beta libraries. TCRdb used MiXCR to reprocess the multiplex PCR reads, holding one entry per CDR3 protein. The sample contains about 470,000 distinct CDR3 sequences, about 20% of which appear only once. This clonotype was seen ten or more times. Its antigen is unknown. As for time point: persistent/refractory GD, antithyroid drugs over 5 years with positive TRAb. PBMC-derived RNA was used for the TCR library.

Here the sequenced sample was peripheral blood mononuclear cells (PBMCs), taken when the disease was refractory, from a patient treated with antithyroid drugs. This chain joins TRBV6-1 and TRBJ1-1; possible D gene TRBD1, 6 bases. The clonotype originates from a female donor with Graves disease. This CDR3 reads CASSHGGAYTEAFF. Here the CDR3 DNA reads TGTGCCAGCAGCCACGGGGGGGCCTACACTGAAGCTTTCTTT.